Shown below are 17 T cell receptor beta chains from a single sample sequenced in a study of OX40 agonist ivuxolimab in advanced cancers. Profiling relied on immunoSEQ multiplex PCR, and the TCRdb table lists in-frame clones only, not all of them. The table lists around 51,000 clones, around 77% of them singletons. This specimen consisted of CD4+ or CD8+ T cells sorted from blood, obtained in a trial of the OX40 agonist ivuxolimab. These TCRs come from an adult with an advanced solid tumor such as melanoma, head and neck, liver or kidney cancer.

CDR3 DNA sequence: TGTGCCAGCAGGGCCGACAGGAGCTCTGGAAACACCATATATTTT. This gives the protein CASRADRSSGNTIYF. The chain links TRBV6-1 to TRBJ1-3, with D perhaps matching TRBD1 (6 bases). CDR1 is MNHNS, CDR2 SASEGT, per germline. Trimming cost V 6 bases and J 0 bases, with 12 bases left between them. The CDR3 is 15 residues long.

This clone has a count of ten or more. The CDR3 nucleotides read TGTGCCACCACCCGCGGCGGTGAGCAGTTCTTC. The encoded protein is CATTRGGEQFF. The gene calls are TRBV2 and TRBJ2-1, with D hard to call. V dropped 10 bases and J dropped 9 bases, with 13 bases sitting between them. CDR3 size: 11 residues. The germline gives CDR1 SNHLY, CDR2 FYNNEI.

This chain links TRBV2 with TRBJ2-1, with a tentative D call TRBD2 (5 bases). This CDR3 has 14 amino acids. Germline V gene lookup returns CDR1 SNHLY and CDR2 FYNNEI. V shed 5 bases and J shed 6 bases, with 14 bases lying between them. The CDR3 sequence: CASSRPSMTNEQFF. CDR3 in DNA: TGTGCCAGCAGTCGACCTAGCATGACCAATGAGCAGTTCTTC.

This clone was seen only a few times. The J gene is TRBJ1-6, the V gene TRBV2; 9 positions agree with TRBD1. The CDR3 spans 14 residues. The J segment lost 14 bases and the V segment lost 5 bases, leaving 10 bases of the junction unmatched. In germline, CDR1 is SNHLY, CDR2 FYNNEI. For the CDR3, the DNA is TGTGCCAGCAGTACTGGACAGGGGAGAAGTTCCCTCCACTTT. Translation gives CASSTGQGRSSLHF. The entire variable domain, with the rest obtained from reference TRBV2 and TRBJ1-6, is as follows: EPEVTQTPSHQVTQMGQEVILRCVPISNHLYFYWYRQILGQKVEFLVSFYNNEISEKSEIFDDQFSVERPDGSNFTLKIRSTKLEDSAMYFCASSTGQGRSSLHFGNGTRLTVT.

CDR3 in amino acids: CASSEGTSVLSSYNEQFF. DNA of the CDR3: TGTGCCAGCAGTGAAGGGACTAGCGTCTTGAGCTCCTACAATGAGCAGTTCTTC. The rearrangement joins TRBV6-1 to TRBJ2-1, with TRBD2 matching over 9 bases. Germline lookup yields CDR1 MNHNS and CDR2 SASEGT. V lost 1 base and J lost 0; bases outside the gene matches: 7. This CDR3 region has 18 residues.

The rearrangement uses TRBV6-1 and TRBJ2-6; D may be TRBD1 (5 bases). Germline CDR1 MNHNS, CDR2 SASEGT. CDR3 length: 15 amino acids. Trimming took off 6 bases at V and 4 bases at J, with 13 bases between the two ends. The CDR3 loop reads CASSKGVRGANVLTF. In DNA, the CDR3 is TGTGCCAGCAGCAAAGGGGTGAGGGGGGCCAACGTCCTGACTTTC.

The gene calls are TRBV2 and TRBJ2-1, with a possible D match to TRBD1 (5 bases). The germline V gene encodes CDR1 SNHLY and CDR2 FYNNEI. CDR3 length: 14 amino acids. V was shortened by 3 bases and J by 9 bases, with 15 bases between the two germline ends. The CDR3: CASSDYQGPGEQFF. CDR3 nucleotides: TGTGCCAGCAGTGATTATCAGGGTCCTGGTGAGCAGTTCTTC.

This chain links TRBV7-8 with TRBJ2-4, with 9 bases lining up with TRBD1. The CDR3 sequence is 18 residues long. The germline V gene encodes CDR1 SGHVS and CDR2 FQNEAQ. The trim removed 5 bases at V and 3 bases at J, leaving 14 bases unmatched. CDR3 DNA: TGTGCCAGCAGCAACAACAGGGGGCGAGGTCTGGACAAAAACATTCAGTACTTC. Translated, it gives CASSNNRGRGLDKNIQYF. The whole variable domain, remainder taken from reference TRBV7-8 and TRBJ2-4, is GAGVSQSPRYKVAKRGQDVALRCDPISGHVSLFWYQQALGQGPEFLTYFQNEAQLDKSGLPSDRFFAERPEGSVSTLKIQRTQQEDSAVYLCASSNNRGRGLDKNIQYFGAGTRLSVL.

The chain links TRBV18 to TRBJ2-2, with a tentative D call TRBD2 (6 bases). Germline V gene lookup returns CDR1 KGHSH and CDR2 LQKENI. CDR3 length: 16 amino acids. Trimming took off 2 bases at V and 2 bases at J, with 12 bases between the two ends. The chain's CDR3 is CASSPAEGGNTGELFF. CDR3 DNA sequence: TGTGCCAGCTCACCAGCGGAGGGTGGAAACACCGGGGAGCTGTTTTTT.

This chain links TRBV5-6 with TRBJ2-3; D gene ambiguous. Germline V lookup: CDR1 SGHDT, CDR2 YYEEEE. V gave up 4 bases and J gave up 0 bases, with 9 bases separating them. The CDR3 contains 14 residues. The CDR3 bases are TGTGCCAGCAGCCACGGTGCTAGCACAGATACGCAGTATTTT. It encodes CASSHGASTDTQYF.

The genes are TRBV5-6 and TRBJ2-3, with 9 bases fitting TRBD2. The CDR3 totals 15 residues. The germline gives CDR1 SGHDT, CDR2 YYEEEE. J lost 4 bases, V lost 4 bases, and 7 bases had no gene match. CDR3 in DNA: TGTGCCAGCAGCGTGGTTCTAGCGGGGTCAGATACGCAGTATTTT. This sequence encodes CASSVVLAGSDTQYF.

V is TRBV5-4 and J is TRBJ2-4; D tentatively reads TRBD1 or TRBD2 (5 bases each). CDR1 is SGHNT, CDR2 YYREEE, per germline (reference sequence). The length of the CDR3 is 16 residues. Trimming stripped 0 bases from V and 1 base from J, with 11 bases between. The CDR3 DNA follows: TGTGCCAGCAGCTTGGACAGGACTTTGGCCAAAAACATTCAGTACTTC. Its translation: CASSLDRTLAKNIQYF.

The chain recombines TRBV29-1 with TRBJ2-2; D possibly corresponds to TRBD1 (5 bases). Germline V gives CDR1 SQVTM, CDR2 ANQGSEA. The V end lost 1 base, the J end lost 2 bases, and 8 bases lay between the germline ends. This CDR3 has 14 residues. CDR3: CSVEVRTNTGELFF. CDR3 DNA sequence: TGCAGCGTTGAAGTGCGGACAAACACCGGGGAGCTGTTTTTT.

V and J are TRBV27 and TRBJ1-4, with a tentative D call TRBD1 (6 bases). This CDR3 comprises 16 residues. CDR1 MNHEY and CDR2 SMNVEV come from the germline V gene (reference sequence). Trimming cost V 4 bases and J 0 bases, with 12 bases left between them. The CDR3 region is CASSSTDSPTNEKLFF. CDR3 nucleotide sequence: TGTGCCAGCAGTTCTACGGACAGTCCAACTAATGAAAAACTGTTTTTT. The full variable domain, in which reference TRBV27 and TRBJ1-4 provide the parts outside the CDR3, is EAQVTQNPRYLITVTGKKLTVTCSQNMNHEYMSWYRQDPGLGLRQIYYSMNVEVTDKGDVPEGYKVSRKEKRNFPLILESPSPNQTSLYFCASSSTDSPTNEKLFFGSGTQLSVL.

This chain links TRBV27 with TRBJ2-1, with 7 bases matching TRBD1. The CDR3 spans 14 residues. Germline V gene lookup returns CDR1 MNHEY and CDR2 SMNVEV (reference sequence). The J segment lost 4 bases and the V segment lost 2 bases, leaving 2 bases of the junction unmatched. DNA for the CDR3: TGTGCCAGCAGTTTACCGGACAGGTACAATGAGCAGTTCTTC. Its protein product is CASSLPDRYNEQFF.

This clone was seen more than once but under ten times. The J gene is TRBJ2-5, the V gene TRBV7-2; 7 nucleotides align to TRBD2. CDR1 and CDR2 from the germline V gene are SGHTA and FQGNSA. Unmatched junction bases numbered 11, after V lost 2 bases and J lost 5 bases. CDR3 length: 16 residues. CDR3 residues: CASSLIARTRRETQYF. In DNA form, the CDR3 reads TGTGCCAGCAGCTTAATCGCTAGGACTAGGCGGGAGACCCAGTACTTC.

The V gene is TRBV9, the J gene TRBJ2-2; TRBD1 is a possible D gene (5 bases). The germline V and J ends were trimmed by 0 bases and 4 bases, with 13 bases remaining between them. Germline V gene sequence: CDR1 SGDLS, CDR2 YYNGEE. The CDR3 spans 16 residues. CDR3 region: CASSVGEQVSTGELFF. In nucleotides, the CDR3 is TGTGCCAGCAGCGTAGGGGAACAGGTTTCCACCGGGGAGCTGTTTTTT.